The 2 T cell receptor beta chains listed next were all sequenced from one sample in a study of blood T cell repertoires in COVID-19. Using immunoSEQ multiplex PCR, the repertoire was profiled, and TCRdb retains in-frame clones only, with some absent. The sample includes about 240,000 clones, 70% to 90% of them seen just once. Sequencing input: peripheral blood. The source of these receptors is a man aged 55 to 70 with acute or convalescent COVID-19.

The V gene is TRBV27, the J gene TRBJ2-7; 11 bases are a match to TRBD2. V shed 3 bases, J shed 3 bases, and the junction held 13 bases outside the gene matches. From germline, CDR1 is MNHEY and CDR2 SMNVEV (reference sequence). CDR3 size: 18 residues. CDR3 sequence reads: CASSFGTSGARIFYEQYF. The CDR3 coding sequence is TGTGCCAGCAGTTTCGGGACTAGCGGAGCCCGAATTTTCTACGAGCAGTACTTC.

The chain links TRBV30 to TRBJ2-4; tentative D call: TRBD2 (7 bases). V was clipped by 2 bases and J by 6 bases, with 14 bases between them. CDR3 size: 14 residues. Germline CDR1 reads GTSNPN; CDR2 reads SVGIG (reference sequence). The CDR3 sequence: CAWSPGGGLNIQYF. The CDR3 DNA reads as TGTGCCTGGAGTCCTGGGGGGGGGCTAAACATTCAGTACTTC.